This TCR beta chain stems from a study of Graves' ophthalmopathy and Graves' hyperthyroidism. Comment on this clonotype: Its antigen is still unknown.

TCR beta CDR3 amplification used RNA transcripts. First-round RT-PCR used HTBI primers; second-round multiplex PCR followed. TCRdb called the multiplex PCR reads again in MiXCR, with one record for every CDR3 protein. Of about 660,000 distinct CDR3 sequences in the sample, roughly two fifths were seen once. Whole-study results and caveats: Most expanded clonotypes in thyroid above 0.001 frequency also showed up in blood.

Other autoimmune disease, uncontrolled infection, pregnancy and lactation led to exclusion. Diagnostic conclusions were grounded in clinical symptoms, serum thyroxine, TRAb, thyroid ultrasound and orbital computed tomography. This CDR3 comprises 18 residues. Trimming pared 2 bases from V and 6 bases from J, leaving 20 bases between. Per germline, CDR1 LGHNA and CDR2 YNFKEQ. What was sequenced was peripheral blood. This clonotype was obtained from an adult man with Graves' ophthalmopathy. The chain couples TRBV4-2 to TRBJ1-6; D perhaps matches TRBD1 (5 bases). CDR3 coding DNA: TGTGCCAGCAGCCAACACCTTATAAAGACGGGGACTAATTCACCCCTCCACTTT. Translation gives CASSQHLIKTGTNSPLHF.